The present T cell receptor beta chain was sequenced within a study of early T cells in non-severe SARS-CoV-2 infection. Study in general: Sequencing input comprised bulk RNA from unsorted whole blood; chain pairing was not available.

Germline assignment: CDR1 SGHTA and CDR2 FQGNSA. The CDR3 extends over 13 amino acids. Attachment of unique molecular identifiers was made to individual cDNA molecules. TCRdb ran MiXCR on the 5' RACE reads and lists one entry per CDR3 protein. The table lists some 45,000 distinct CDR3 sequences, 5% to 6.5% of them singletons, with approximately 8.4% in the top ten. Concerning this clonotype itself: The antigen is undetermined. The junction departs from the called germline gene at one end, perhaps through a read error.

The study's findings and limits: VDJdb-based matching was biased toward anti-spike CD8 responses and missed private and CD4 specificities.

The chain recombines TRBV7-2 with TRBJ1-2; D perhaps matches TRBD1 (6 bases). The sequencing used whole blood, collected at baseline. The source is an adult who was a healthcare worker with PCR-confirmed SARS-CoV-2 infection or an uninfected control (not recorded which). The chain's CDR3 is CASGLQGGYGYTF. CDR3 in DNA: TGTGCCAGCGGCTTACAGGGAGGCTATGGCTACACCTTC.